These 32 T cell receptor beta chains originate from one sample sequenced in a study of blood T cells in healthy people across ages. A J-beta primer mix and a sample-barcoded 5' primer were used in a second PCR of roughly 7 to 12 cycles. MiXCR, run by TCRdb on the 5' RACE reads, gives a single entry per CDR3 protein. The sample has 650,000 to 1,000,000 distinct CDR3 sequences; around 36% are singletons. The sequenced sample was blood. Receptor source: a man younger than 35 in good health.

The genes are TRBV29-1 and TRBJ2-5; 9 bases line up with TRBD2. Per germline, CDR1 SQVTM and CDR2 ANQGSEA. The CDR3 loop spans 12 amino acids. V lost 8 bases and J lost 6; bases outside the gene matches: 7. CDR3 region: CSLRTSEQTQYF. The DNA of the CDR3 is TGCAGCCTCCGGACTAGCGAGCAGACCCAGTACTTC.

This clonotype was seen only a few times. The rearrangement links TRBV29-1 to TRBJ2-5; 8 nucleotides align to TRBD2. The CDR3 length is 17 residues. Losses at the gene ends were 6 bases for V and 2 bases for J; bases not matched to a gene: 17. Germline-derived CDR1 and CDR2 are SQVTM and ANQGSEA. For the CDR3, the DNA is TGCAGCGTGGACAGAGGCGGGGGGTTAATAGGACAAGAGACCCAGTACTTC. It is translated as CSVDRGGGLIGQETQYF.

This clonotype showed up just a few times. The chain uses TRBV10-2 and TRBJ2-7, with 12 bases aligning to TRBD2. The V gene end was trimmed by 1 base and the J gene end by 1 base; junction bases not matched to a gene: 20. Germline CDR1 reads WSHSY; CDR2 reads SAAADI. This CDR3 region has 22 residues. CDR3: CASSELIGRTEETSGGSYEQYF. CDR3 coding DNA: TGCGCCAGCAGTGAGTTAATCGGACGAACCGAAGAGACTAGCGGGGGATCCTACGAGCAGTACTTC.

This sequence joins TRBV20-1 and TRBJ2-5, with D perhaps matching TRBD1 (6 bases). This CDR3 is built from 14 residues. V lost 0 bases, J lost 4 bases, and 12 bases lay in between. The germline V gene encodes CDR1 DFQATT and CDR2 SNEGSKA (reference sequence). The CDR3 protein is CSARDGTSGETQYF. The CDR3 DNA is TGCAGTGCTAGAGATGGGACAAGTGGAGAGACCCAGTACTTC.

The V and J genes are TRBV20-1 and TRBJ1-4, with 8 bases matching TRBD1. Germline assignment: CDR1 DFQATT and CDR2 SNEGSKA (reference sequence). Trimming took 5 bases from V and 3 from J; bases not matched to a gene: 2. The CDR3 covers 13 residues. The CDR3 sequence: CSAQTGANEKLFF. For the CDR3, the DNA is TGCAGTGCTCAGACAGGGGCTAATGAAAAACTGTTTTTT.

There are a few counts of this clonotype. The chain links TRBV12-3 or TRBV12-4 to TRBJ2-5; TRBD2 agrees at 10 bases. This CDR3 region has 15 residues. V shed 7 bases and J 11 bases; nucleotides not matched to a gene: 16. CDR3 in amino acids: CASKISGGAYNEQYF. The CDR3 DNA is TGTGCCAGCAAGATCAGCGGGGGGGCCTACAATGAGCAGTACTTC.

The rearrangement uses TRBV5-1 and TRBJ1-2; no clear D. This CDR3 contains 16 residues. V was shortened by 4 bases and J by 5 bases, with 21 bases between the two germline ends. Germline values: CDR1 SGHRS, CDR2 YFSETQ. CDR3 sequence (DNA): TGCGCCAGCAGCCCCAATGTGGGCTCCCGTGCGTATGGCTACACCTTC. Translated, it gives CASSPNVGSRAYGYTF.

The chain combines TRBV20-1 with TRBJ1-1; no reliable D call. V lost 3 bases and J lost 3, with 8 bases in between. The CDR3 has 12 amino acids. Per the germline V gene, CDR1 is DFQATT and CDR2 is SNEGSKA (reference sequence). CDR3 region: CSASRVDTEAFF. The CDR3 region has the DNA TGCAGTGCTAGTAGGGTTGACACTGAAGCTTTCTTT.

This chain uses TRBV9 with TRBJ2-3; possibly TRBD2 for D (5 bases). This CDR3 has 14 amino acids. Germline V gene sequence: CDR1 SGDLS, CDR2 YYNGEE. V lost 2 bases, J lost 5 bases, and 12 bases lay in between. CDR3 sequence: CASSVSEVLDTQYF. CDR3 sequence (DNA): TGTGCCAGCAGCGTCTCGGAGGTCCTAGATACGCAGTATTTT.

This clonotype was seen more than once but under ten times. The chain has TRBV20-1 and TRBJ1-5, with D hard to call. V was pared by 0 bases and J by 2 bases, with 11 bases between. This CDR3 is 15 amino acids long. The V gene's germline CDR1 is DFQATT and CDR2 SNEGSKA (reference sequence). CDR3 in DNA: TGCAGTGCTAGAGAGTCCGGGCGGCGCAATCAGCCCCAGCATTTT. The encoded protein is CSARESGRRNQPQHF.

This clonotype has more than one count but fewer than ten. V gene TRBV13 combines with J gene TRBJ2-5; D perhaps matches TRBD1 (6 bases). Germline CDR1 is PRHDT and CDR2 is FYEKMQ (reference sequence). Trimming left V 4 bases short and J 11 bases short, with 20 bases between. The CDR3 runs 14 residues. The CDR3 here is CASSSRQDLNEQYF. CDR3 sequence (DNA): TGTGCCAGCAGCTCCAGACAGGACCTAAATGAGCAGTACTTC.

This CDR3 is CSARRGEGSYEQFF. In nucleotides, the CDR3 is TGCAGTGCTAGGAGGGGGGAGGGCTCCTACGAGCAGTTCTTC. The rearrangement uses TRBV20-1 and TRBJ2-1, with a weak D call TRBD2 (7 bases). The CDR3 loop spans 14 amino acids. Germline loops: CDR1 DFQATT, CDR2 SNEGSKA (reference sequence). V lost 3 bases, J lost 10 bases, and 19 bases lay in between.

The V call is TRBV27, the J call TRBJ2-1, with TRBD2 matching 9 bases. In germline, CDR1 is MNHEY, CDR2 SMNVEV (reference sequence). Unmatched junction bases numbered 3, after V lost 6 bases and J lost 3 bases. This CDR3 has 14 amino acids. The CDR3 DNA follows: TGTGCCAGCAGAAGACTAGCGGACTACAATGAGCAGTTCTTC. This gives the protein CASRRLADYNEQFF.

This clonotype has more than one count but fewer than ten. The rearrangement uses TRBV13 and TRBJ1-4; D uncertain. Germline V gene lookup returns CDR1 PRHDT and CDR2 FYEKMQ (reference sequence). V was trimmed by 5 bases and J by 3 bases, leaving 13 bases between them. This CDR3 has 15 amino acids. The CDR3 nucleotides are TGTGCCAGCAGCCCCTACCCAGTAGCTAATGAAAAACTGTTTTTT. Encoded protein: CASSPYPVANEKLFF.

Concerning this clonotype: A read error is possible here, since a much larger clone lies one base away. This sequence joins TRBV12-3 or TRBV12-4 and TRBJ2-3; TRBD1 aligns across 8 bases. V dropped 8 bases and J dropped 6; count of bases not matched to a gene: 10. This CDR3 has 14 amino acids. The CDR3, as DNA: TGTGCCAGCGCCCAGGCAAGGACAGGGGATACGCAGTATTTT. It yields the protein CASAQARTGDTQYF.

This rearrangement joins TRBV6-5 to TRBJ1-1; D unclear. CDR3 length: 15 amino acids. Looked up from germline, CDR1 is MNHEY and CDR2 is SVGAGI. Trimming cost V 2 bases and J 1 base, with 11 bases left between them. The CDR3 sequence is CASSYEAGANTEAFF. CDR3 in DNA: TGTGCCAGCAGTTACGAGGCAGGAGCGAACACTGAAGCTTTCTTT.

To note about this clonotype: An end of the junction differs from the germline gene, which may be a read error. The CDR3 DNA is TGTGCCAGCAGTGAGTGGGAGTCACCCCCCCACTTT. It encodes CASSEWESPPHF. The chain links TRBV25-1 to TRBJ1-6; D remains unclear. There are 12 residues in the CDR3. The germline V gene encodes CDR1 MGHDK and CDR2 SYGVNS.

The V call is TRBV7-9, the J call TRBJ1-6; 11 bases agree with TRBD1. The CDR3 runs 16 residues. CDR1 SEHNR and CDR2 FQNEAQ come from the germline V gene (reference sequence). J lost 5 bases, V lost 7 bases, and 7 bases had no gene match. This CDR3 is CASTAGTGGDNSPLHF. Written as DNA, the CDR3 is TGTGCCAGCACCGCCGGGACAGGGGGAGATAATTCACCCCTCCACTTT.

This clonotype was observed a handful of times. The chain combines TRBV5-1 with TRBJ1-1; no firm D call. The CDR3 spans 13 residues. The ends were cut back, 6 bases at V and 4 bases at J, with 13 bases in the middle. Germline assignment: CDR1 SGHRS and CDR2 YFSETQ. The CDR3 DNA reads as TGCGCCAGCAACGGACTGCGAGGCACTGAAGCTTTCTTT. Translated: CASNGLRGTEAFF.

The V call is TRBV19, the J call TRBJ1-5; 9 nucleotides agree with TRBD1. With 7 bases clipped from V and 3 bases from J, the junction kept 7 bases outside the gene matches. The CDR3 has 15 residues. CDR1 is LNHDA and CDR2 is SQIVND in the germline V gene (reference sequence). In nucleotides, the CDR3 is TGTGCCAGTATCCGGACAGGGGCGTTCAATCAGCCCCAGCATTTT. Amino acids: CASIRTGAFNQPQHF. The full variable domain, in which reference TRBV19 and TRBJ1-5 provide the parts outside the CDR3, is DGGITQSPKYLFRKEGQNVTLSCEQNLNHDAMYWYRQDPGQGLRLIYYSQIVNDFQKGDIAEGYSVSREKKESFPLTVTSAQKNPTAFYLCASIRTGAFNQPQHFGDGTRLSIL.

A word on this clonotype: The conserved phenylalanine or tryptophan is not found at the CDR3 terminus, so this likely reflects a read error. The DNA is omitted, as the CDR3 cannot be located on it reliably, and the CDR3 follows TCRdb's listing. This chain uses TRBV12-3 or TRBV12-4 with TRBJ2-3. The CDR3 is 12 residues long, ends included. CDR3 protein: CASRFSADAQYS.

With regard to this clonotype: Given a much more abundant clone one base away, this may be a read error. This CDR3 reads CSVGTTGRAYEQYF. CDR3 DNA sequence: TGCAGCGTTGGTACGACAGGACGCGCCTACGAGCAGTACTTC. The rearrangement links TRBV29-1 to TRBJ2-4, with D possibly matching TRBD1 (6 bases). Judging by the DNA end, TRBJ2-7 fits better; the J call may be wrong. In germline, CDR1 is SQVTM, CDR2 ANQGSEA. This CDR3 region has 14 residues.

The chain combines TRBV27 with TRBJ2-3, with 13 bases identical to TRBD2. This CDR3 has 24 amino acids. The ends lost 1 base at V and 4 bases at J; junction bases unmatched: 26. Germline CDR1 reads MNHEY; CDR2 reads SMNVEV (reference sequence). CDR3: CASSLLNFRVLGLAGDPEADTQYF. In DNA form, the CDR3 reads TGTGCCAGCAGTTTATTAAACTTTAGGGTCCTAGGACTAGCGGGAGACCCAGAGGCAGATACGCAGTATTTT.

This clonotype was found a few times. The CDR3 DNA sequence: TGCAGCGTTGAAGATGCCCGGGGTCCGAGCAATGAGCAGTTCTTC. It codes for CSVEDARGPSNEQFF. The V gene is TRBV29-1, the J gene TRBJ2-1; TRBD2 is a possible D gene (5 bases). V was cut by 0 bases and J by 6 bases, with 15 bases left in between. The CDR3 length is 15 residues. Germline V CDR1 and CDR2: SQVTM, ANQGSEA.

Ten or more counts support this clonotype. J is TRBJ2-1 and V is TRBV4-2, with D uncertain. The CDR3 contains 13 residues. Germline CDR1 is LGHNA and CDR2 is YNFKEQ. The V end was cut by 0 bases, the J end by 8 bases, with 8 bases between. CDR3 loop: CASSQDLAYEQFF. The CDR3 DNA follows: TGTGCCAGCAGCCAAGATCTGGCCTATGAGCAGTTCTTC.

The chain employs TRBV4-3 and TRBJ2-1, with 10 nucleotides matching TRBD1. J was trimmed by 4 bases and V by 4 bases; bases with no gene match: 7. CDR3 size: 16 residues. Germline CDR1 and CDR2: LGHNA and YSLEER. DNA for the CDR3: TGCGCCAGCAGCCGGTCCGGGACAGGGGCTTACAATGAGCAGTTCTTC. This encodes CASSRSGTGAYNEQFF.

In this sample, this clonotype turned up a few times. V gene TRBV4-3 combines with J gene TRBJ2-1, with 7 bases that match TRBD1. The DNA end favors TRBJ2-7, so the J call may be wrong. Germline loops: CDR1 LGHNA, CDR2 YSLEER. The CDR3 extends over 16 amino acids. The CDR3 DNA sequence: TGCGCCAGCAGCCAAGATGAGGGACAGACCTACAATGAGCAGTACTTC. Translating gives CASSQDEGQTYNEQYF.

The chain couples TRBV28 to TRBJ2-1, with D perhaps TRBD1 or TRBD2 (5 bases each). The J call may be in error: the DNA end matches TRBJ2-7 better. Germline loops: CDR1 MDHEN, CDR2 SYDVKM. There are 16 residues in the CDR3. The CDR3 spells CASRGPDGGSYNEQYF. In nucleotides, the CDR3 is TGTGCCAGCAGGGGACCGGACGGCGGCTCCTACAATGAGCAGTACTTC.

At least ten counts were recorded for this clonotype. This chain uses TRBV12-3 or TRBV12-4 with TRBJ1-1, with TRBD1 matching over 10 bases. J gave up 5 bases and V 6 bases, and 6 bases lay outside the gene matches. The CDR3 totals 14 residues. For the CDR3, the DNA is TGTGCCAGCAGCAGGACAGGGGGACGGACTGAAGCTTTCTTT. This translates into CASSRTGGRTEAFF.

This chain links TRBV12-3 or TRBV12-4 with TRBJ1-6; D call uncertain. CDR3 size: 15 residues. Trimming cost V 2 bases and J 1 base, with 6 bases left between them. The CDR3 protein is CASSLRASYNSPLHF. The CDR3 DNA reads TGTGCCAGCAGTTTAAGGGCGTCCTATAATTCACCCCTCCACTTT.

This CDR3 is CASRLTGVGTEAFF. In DNA, the CDR3 is TGTGCCAGCAGGCTGACAGGGGTGGGCACTGAAGCTTTCTTT. J is TRBJ1-1 and V is TRBV28, with 8 nucleotides matching TRBD1. The CDR3 runs 14 residues. Germline trimming cut 6 bases from V and 4 bases from J; bases unmatched to any gene: 7. The germline V gene encodes CDR1 MDHEN and CDR2 SYDVKM.

The chain carries TRBV7-2 and TRBJ2-4; 9 bases are shared with TRBD2. Trimming cost V 0 bases and J 4 bases; bases outside gene matches: 7. In germline, CDR1 is SGHTA, CDR2 FQGNSA. The CDR3 runs 17 residues. The chain's CDR3 is CASSLANGLAGKNIQYF. The CDR3 nucleotides are TGTGCCAGCAGCTTAGCGAATGGGCTAGCGGGGAAAAACATTCAGTACTTC.